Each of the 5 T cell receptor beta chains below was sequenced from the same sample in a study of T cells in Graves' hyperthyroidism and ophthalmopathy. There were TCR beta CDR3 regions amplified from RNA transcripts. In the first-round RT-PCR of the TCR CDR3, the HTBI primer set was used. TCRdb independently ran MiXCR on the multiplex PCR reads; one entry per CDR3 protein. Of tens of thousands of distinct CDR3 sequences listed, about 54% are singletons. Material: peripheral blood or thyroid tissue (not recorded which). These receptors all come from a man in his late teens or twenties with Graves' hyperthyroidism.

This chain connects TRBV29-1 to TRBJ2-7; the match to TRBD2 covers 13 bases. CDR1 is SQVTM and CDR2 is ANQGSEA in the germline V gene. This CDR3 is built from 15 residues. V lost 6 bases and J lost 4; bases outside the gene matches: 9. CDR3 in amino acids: CSVRPGTSGMYEQYF. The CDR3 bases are TGCAGCGTGAGGCCCGGGACTAGCGGGATGTACGAGCAGTACTTC.

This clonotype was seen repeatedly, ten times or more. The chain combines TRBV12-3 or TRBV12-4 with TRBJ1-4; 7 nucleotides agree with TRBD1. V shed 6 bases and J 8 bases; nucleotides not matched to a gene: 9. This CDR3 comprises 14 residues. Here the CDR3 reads CASSAEAGGEKLFF. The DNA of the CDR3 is TGTGCCAGCAGCGCCGAGGCAGGGGGGGAAAAACTGTTTTTT.

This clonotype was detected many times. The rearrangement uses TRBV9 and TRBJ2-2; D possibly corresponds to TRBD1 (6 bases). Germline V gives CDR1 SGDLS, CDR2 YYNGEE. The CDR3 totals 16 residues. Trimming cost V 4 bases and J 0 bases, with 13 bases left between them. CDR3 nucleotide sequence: TGTGCCAGCAGCAGAACTACAGGGACGAACACCGGGGAGCTGTTTTTT. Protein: CASSRTTGTNTGELFF. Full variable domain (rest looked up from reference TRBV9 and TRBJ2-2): DSGVTQTPKHLITATGQRVTLRCSPRSGDLSVYWYQQSLDQGLQFLIQYYNGEERAKGNILERFSAQQFPDLHSELNLSSLELGDSALYFCASSRTTGTNTGELFFGEGSRLTVL.

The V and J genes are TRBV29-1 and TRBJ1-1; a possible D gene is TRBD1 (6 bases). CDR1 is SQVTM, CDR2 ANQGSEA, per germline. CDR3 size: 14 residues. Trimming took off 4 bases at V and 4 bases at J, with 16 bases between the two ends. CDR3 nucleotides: TGCAGCGTTGGTTGGGGCGGCAGGGGCACTGAAGCTTTCTTT. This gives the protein CSVGWGGRGTEAFF.

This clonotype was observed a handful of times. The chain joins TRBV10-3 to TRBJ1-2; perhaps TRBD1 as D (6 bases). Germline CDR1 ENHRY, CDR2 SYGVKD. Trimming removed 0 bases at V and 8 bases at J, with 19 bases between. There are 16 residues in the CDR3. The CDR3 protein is CAISESLGRRGGGYTF. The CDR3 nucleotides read TGTGCCATCAGTGAGTCTCTGGGTCGTCGCGGGGGCGGCTACACCTTC.